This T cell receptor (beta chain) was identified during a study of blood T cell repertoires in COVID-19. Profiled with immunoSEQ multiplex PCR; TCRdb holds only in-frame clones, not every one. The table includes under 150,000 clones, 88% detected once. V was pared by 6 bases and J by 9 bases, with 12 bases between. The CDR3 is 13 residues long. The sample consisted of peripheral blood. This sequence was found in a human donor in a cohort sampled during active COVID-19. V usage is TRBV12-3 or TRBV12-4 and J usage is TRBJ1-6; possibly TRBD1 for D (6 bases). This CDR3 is CASRDSPGSPLHF. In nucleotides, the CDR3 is TGTGCCAGCAGGGACAGCCCGGGTTCACCCCTCCACTTT.